The 11 T cell receptor beta chains below all came from one sample that was sequenced in a study of graft-versus-host responses after intestinal transplantation. This table comes from immunoSEQ multiplex PCR, and its TCRdb copy is limited to in-frame clones, with some not included. Found here are approximately 37,000 clones, over 85% of them singletons; the top ten hold roughly 7.1%. Sample: PBMCs, taken around 280 days after transplant. The receptors derive from a human patient who received an intestinal transplant, so some T cells may come from the graft donor.

The chain joins TRBV5-4 to TRBJ2-2; D may be TRBD1 or TRBD2 (5 bases each). The CDR3 is 14 residues long. V was cut by 7 bases and J by 3 bases, with 13 bases left in between. In germline, CDR1 is SGHNT, CDR2 YYREEE (reference sequence). DNA of the CDR3: TGTGCCAGCTATCCACCGGGACACACCGGGGAGCTGTTTTTT. Amino acids: CASYPPGHTGELFF.

The J gene is TRBJ1-3, the V gene TRBV6-5; D ambiguous. Germline V gene lookup returns CDR1 MNHEY and CDR2 SVGAGI. V lost 6 bases to trimming and J lost 0 bases, with 6 bases between them. The CDR3 sequence is 13 residues long. For the CDR3, the DNA is TGTGCCAGCAGGGAGATCTCTGGAAACACCATATATTTT. It yields the protein CASREISGNTIYF.

This clone was picked up one time. The chain uses TRBV18 and TRBJ2-7; TRBD1 matches 8 bases. Germline V lookup: CDR1 KGHSH, CDR2 LQKENI. This CDR3 has 13 residues. The V gene end was trimmed by 2 bases and the J gene end by 4 bases; junction bases not matched to a gene: 1. CDR3: CASSPGTGYEQYF. The CDR3 bases are TGTGCCAGCTCACCAGGGACAGGTTACGAGCAGTACTTC.

This sequence joins TRBV18 and TRBJ1-1; D not resolved. CDR3 length: 15 residues. The V end was cut by 2 bases, the J end by 4 bases, with 14 bases between. Per the germline V gene, CDR1 is KGHSH and CDR2 is LQKENI. CDR3 in amino acids: CASSPRAVEGTEAFF. The CDR3 nucleotides read TGTGCCAGCTCACCAAGGGCAGTCGAGGGCACTGAAGCTTTCTTT. Full variable domain (rest looked up from reference TRBV18 and TRBJ1-1): NAGVMQNPRHLVRRRGQEARLRCSPMKGHSHVYWYRQLPEEGLKFMVYLQKENIIDESGMPKERFSAEFPKEGPSILRIQQVVRGDSAAYFCASSPRAVEGTEAFFGQGTRLTVV.

The chain recombines TRBV6-1 with TRBJ1-2, with D possibly TRBD1 on 5 matching bases. Germline CDR1 reads MNHNS; CDR2 reads SASEGT. V gave up 5 bases and J gave up 2 bases, with 12 bases separating them. The CDR3 length is 14 residues. CDR3 bases: TGTGCCAGCAGTCCGGGGGGGGGAAACTATGGCTACACCTTC. Translating it yields CASSPGGGNYGYTF.

The CDR3 nucleotides are TGTGCCAGTAGTGCTGGGGGTATCTCCTACGAGCAGTACTTC. As protein: CASSAGGISYEQYF. The J gene is TRBJ2-7, the V gene TRBV19, with D perhaps being TRBD1 or TRBD2 (5 bases each). Trimming left V 5 bases short and J 0 bases short, with 11 bases between. CDR1 LNHDA and CDR2 SQIVND come from the germline V gene (reference sequence). This CDR3 contains 14 residues.

The V call is TRBV6-1, the J call TRBJ1-6, with D unclear. Trimming pared 5 bases from V and 10 bases from J, leaving 12 bases between. The CDR3 runs 13 residues. Germline lookup yields CDR1 MNHNS and CDR2 SASEGT. The CDR3 reads CASSTKGYSPLHF. CDR3 nucleotide sequence: TGTGCCAGCAGTACCAAAGGGTACTCACCCCTCCACTTT.

J is TRBJ2-3 and V is TRBV6-5, with D possibly TRBD2 on 5 matching bases. This CDR3 comprises 15 residues. CDR1 MNHEY and CDR2 SVGAGI come from the germline V gene. V lost 0 bases to trimming and J lost 0 bases, with 7 bases between them. CDR3 DNA sequence: TGTGCCAGCAGTTACTCAGCGGTTAGCACAGATACGCAGTATTTT. Protein sequence: CASSYSAVSTDTQYF.

This rearrangement joins TRBV21-1 to TRBJ2-5. TRBV21-1 is a pseudogene segment. CDR3 size: 11 residues. CDR3 sequence (DNA): TGTGCCAGCAGCAAGGTTCAGACCCAGTACTTC. Translating gives CASSKVQTQYF.

The V call is TRBV12-5, the J call TRBJ2-3, with 7 bases fitting TRBD1. CDR3 size: 14 residues. The V gene end was trimmed by 7 bases and the J gene end by 3 bases; junction bases not matched to a gene: 7. From germline, CDR1 is LGHNT and CDR2 FRNRAP. CDR3 nucleotide sequence: TGTGCTAGTGTTCCGGGACAGCCGACAGATACGCAGTATTTT. This sequence encodes CASVPGQPTDTQYF.

The rearrangement uses TRBV5-6 and TRBJ2-7, with 11 positions matching TRBD2. With 4 bases clipped from V and 3 bases from J, the junction kept 6 bases outside the gene matches. This CDR3 spans 15 amino acids. Germline V gene data show CDR1 as SGHDT and CDR2 as YYEEEE. The chain's CDR3 is CASSLSGTSGYEQYF. The CDR3 DNA reads as TGTGCCAGCAGCCTGTCCGGGACTAGCGGCTACGAGCAGTACTTC.